The next 5 T cell receptor beta chains were all read from a single sample in a study of regulatory T cells in long-lasting Graves disease. Library construction for TCR beta used iRepertoire HTBI primers and Arm-PCR of CDR3 regions. TCRdb passed the multiplex PCR reads through MiXCR, listing each CDR3 protein once. The sample has 300,000 or so distinct CDR3 sequences; about 18% are singletons. The time point: persistent/refractory GD, antithyroid drugs over 5 years with positive TRAb. The TCR library used RNA extracted from PBMCs. The sample was peripheral blood mononuclear cells (PBMCs), taken when the disease was refractory, from a patient treated with antithyroid drugs. All receptors derive from a female donor with Graves disease.

The chain uses TRBV19 and TRBJ2-7; the D is unclear. Germline V gives CDR1 LNHDA, CDR2 SQIVND (reference sequence). This CDR3 region has 13 residues. The germline V and J ends were trimmed by 9 bases and 2 bases, with 14 bases remaining between them. CDR3 residues: CASSSRATYEQYF. The CDR3 DNA reads as TGTGCCAGCTCCTCTCGCGCTACCTACGAGCAGTACTTC.

This clonotype was observed many times. This sequence joins TRBV2 and TRBJ2-7, with TRBD1 as a possible D gene (5 bases). Trimming left V 8 bases short and J 0 bases short, with 11 bases between. The germline V gene encodes CDR1 SNHLY and CDR2 FYNNEI. This CDR3 contains 13 residues. CDR3 nucleotides: TGTGCCAGCCAACAGACAGTCTCCTACGAGCAGTACTTC. Protein: CASQQTVSYEQYF.

This rearrangement joins TRBV6-1 to TRBJ1-5; the D gene is possibly TRBD1 (6 bases). V was trimmed by 11 bases and J by 0 bases, leaving 17 bases between them. CDR3 length: 15 amino acids. Germline loops: CDR1 MNHNS, CDR2 SASEGT. CDR3 protein: CAGTPGTLSNQPQHF. The DNA of the CDR3 is TGTGCCGGCACCCCCGGGACACTTAGCAATCAGCCCCAGCATTTT.

This clonotype was seen ten or more times. The V call is TRBV30, the J call TRBJ2-2; D unresolved. Germline assignment: CDR1 GTSNPN and CDR2 SVGIG (reference sequence). The CDR3 is made up of 14 amino acids. V dropped 3 bases and J dropped 5 bases, with 13 bases sitting between them. CDR3 nucleotides: TGTGCCTGGAGGAGTATCGGTCTTACCGGGGAGCTGTTTTTT. Amino acid sequence: CAWRSIGLTGELFF.

In its sample, this clonotype was seen many times. The V gene is TRBV11-2, the J gene TRBJ1-5; D is ambiguous. CDR3 length equals 13 residues. The ends were cut back, 5 bases at V and 4 bases at J, with 9 bases in the middle. Germline CDR1 and CDR2: SGHAT and FQNNGV. The CDR3 sequence is CASSDSRNQPQHF. In DNA form, the CDR3 reads TGTGCCAGCAGCGATTCAAGGAATCAGCCCCAGCATTTT.